The 8 T cell receptor beta chains given below trace back to one sample, sequenced in a study of cytomegalovirus exposure and HLA in healthy donors. PCR primers comprised 60 Vbeta and 13 Jbeta primers. The assay was immunoSEQ multiplex PCR, and TCRdb's table has in-frame clones only and misses some. The table lists about 110,000 clones, about 61% of them singletons. Sequenced material: PBMCs. The receptors derive from a man younger than 35 in good health and CMV-seropositive.

The chain carries TRBV7-3 and TRBJ2-3; 7 bases are shared with TRBD2. This CDR3 contains 14 residues. Germline V gene lookup returns CDR1 SGHTA and CDR2 FQGTGA. V trimming: 2 bases; J trimming: 1 base; junction bases outside the gene matches: 0. DNA for the CDR3: TGTGCCAGCAGCTTACTAGCGGGCACAGATACGCAGTATTTT. It encodes CASSLLAGTDTQYF.

The J gene is TRBJ1-2, the V gene TRBV28; 10 bases are shared with TRBD1. This CDR3 is 14 amino acids long. The V and J ends lost 6 bases and 3 bases, in that order; junction bases with no gene match: 4. CDR1 and CDR2 (germline): MDHEN, SYDVKM. DNA of the CDR3: TGTGCCAGCAGGCATGACAGGGGGCACTATGGCTACACCTTC. As protein: CASRHDRGHYGYTF.

V and J are TRBV7-9 and TRBJ2-3; D perhaps matches TRBD2 (5 bases). Germline CDR1 and CDR2: SEHNR and FQNEAQ (reference sequence). The CDR3 is made up of 15 amino acids. Trimming cost V 5 bases and J 0 bases, with 12 bases left between them. This CDR3 reads CASSPSWTSTDTQYF. CDR3 bases: TGTGCCAGCAGCCCCTCGTGGACTAGCACAGATACGCAGTATTTT.

This chain joins TRBV23-1 and TRBJ1-5; no definite D call. TRBV23-1 counts as an open reading frame of uncertain function. The V end lost 6 bases, the J end lost 3 bases, and 12 bases lay between the germline ends. This CDR3 is built from 14 residues. The CDR3 loop reads CASRAAQPNQPQHF. For the CDR3, the DNA is TGCGCCAGCAGGGCGGCCCAACCCAATCAGCCCCAGCATTTT.

The rearrangement uses TRBV15 and TRBJ2-1; 9 bases match TRBD1. The germline V gene encodes CDR1 LNHNV and CDR2 YYDKDF (reference sequence). CDR3 size: 14 residues. Trimming took 1 base from V and 7 from J; bases not matched to a gene: 2. The CDR3 bases are TGTGCCACCAGCAGAGGGGGGACAGGGAATGAGCAGTTCTTC. The encoded protein is CATSRGGTGNEQFF.

This clone was seen a handful of times. This chain connects TRBV2 to TRBJ2-3, with 15 bases identical to TRBD2. Germline V CDR1 and CDR2: SNHLY, FYNNEI. The CDR3 has 15 amino acids. V lost 6 bases, J lost 6 bases, and 4 bases stayed unmatched. The CDR3 spells CASRQGLAGGDTQYF. CDR3 bases: TGTGCCAGCAGACAAGGACTAGCGGGGGGGGATACGCAGTATTTT.

The rearrangement joins TRBV6-6 to TRBJ1-5, with D possibly TRBD1 on 6 matching bases. Trimming cost V 0 bases and J 4 bases, with 13 bases left between them. This CDR3 is 16 amino acids long. Per germline, CDR1 MNHNY and CDR2 SVGAGI (reference sequence). CDR3 sequence (DNA): TGTGCCAGCAGTTACTCGATTGGACAGCGTAATCAGCCCCAGCATTTT. It specifies CASSYSIGQRNQPQHF.

The sample holds a few counts of this clone. The genes are TRBV5-1 and TRBJ2-3; 7 bases line up with TRBD2. This CDR3 has 14 amino acids. Germline values: CDR1 SGHRS, CDR2 YFSETQ. The junction had 6 bases not matched to a gene; V was cut back by 4 bases and J by 4 bases. The CDR3 region is CASSVGGGADTQYF. The CDR3 DNA is TGCGCCAGCAGCGTGGGCGGGGGTGCAGATACGCAGTATTTT. The full variable domain, rest sourced from reference TRBV5-1 and TRBJ2-3, is KAGVTQTPRYLIKTRGQQVTLSCSPISGHRSVSWYQQTPGQGLQFLFEYFSETQRNKGNFPGRFSGRQFSNSRSEMNVSTLELGDSALYLCASSVGGGADTQYFGPGTRLTVL.